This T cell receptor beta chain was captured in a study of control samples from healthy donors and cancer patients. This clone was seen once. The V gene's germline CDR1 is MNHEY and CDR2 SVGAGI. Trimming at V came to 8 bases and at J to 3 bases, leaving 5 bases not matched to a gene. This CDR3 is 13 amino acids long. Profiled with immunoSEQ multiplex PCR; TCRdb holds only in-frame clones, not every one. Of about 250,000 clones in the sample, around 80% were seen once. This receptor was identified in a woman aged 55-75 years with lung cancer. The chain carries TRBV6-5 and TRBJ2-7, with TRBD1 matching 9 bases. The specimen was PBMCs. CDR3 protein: CASGGQGFYEQYF. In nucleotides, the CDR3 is TGTGCCAGCGGGGGACAGGGATTCTACGAGCAGTACTTC.